These T cell receptor beta chains were read from a single sample in a study of tumor-infiltrating lymphocytes in localized non-small cell lung cancer. Using immunoSEQ multiplex PCR, the repertoire was profiled, and TCRdb retains in-frame clones only, with some absent. This table holds over 9,000 clones, 80% to 90% found once. Sequencing was performed on uninvolved lung tissue not adjacent to the tumor. These receptors were collected from a human donor with non-small cell lung cancer. The CDR3 runs from the conserved cysteine through the conserved F or W. Fields, in order: D gene, V gene, J gene, clone size, CDR3 DNA, CDR3 protein. D genes are given only for firm matches. Expanded clones are given a class, and other clones once, few, many or no size at all.

d_call: TRBD1
v_call: TRBV9
j_call: TRBJ1-1
clone_size: NA
cdr3_nt: TGTGCCAGCAGCCCGGGACAGGGGGCTATTACTGAAGCTTTCTTT
cdr3_aa: CASSPGQGAITEAFF

d_call: NA
v_call: TRBV10-2
j_call: TRBJ1-2
clone_size: NA
cdr3_nt: TGCGCCACCCTCGGGGCGAACTATGGCTACACCTTC
cdr3_aa: CATLGANYGYTF

d_call: NA
v_call: TRBV2
j_call: TRBJ2-1
clone_size: once
cdr3_nt: TGTGCCAGCAGCGACCTATCTCAGGGCTTGAGCTCCTACAATGAGCAGTTCTTC
cdr3_aa: CASSDLSQGLSSYNEQFF

d_call: NA
v_call: TRBV5-4
j_call: TRBJ1-1
clone_size: NA
cdr3_nt: TGTGCCAGCAGCTTGGGACAGTACACTGAAGCTTTCTTT
cdr3_aa: CASSLGQYTEAFF

d_call: NA
v_call: TRBV2
j_call: TRBJ1-5
clone_size: NA
cdr3_nt: TGTGCCAGCAGTGAAGCGGGGCAGGGGAATCAGCCCCAGCATTTT
cdr3_aa: CASSEAGQGNQPQHF

d_call: NA
v_call: TRBV18
j_call: TRBJ2-3
clone_size: few
cdr3_nt: TGTGCCAGCTCACCGGGGGGGCTGGGCACAGATACGCAGTATTTT
cdr3_aa: CASSPGGLGTDTQYF

d_call: NA
v_call: TRBV15
j_call: TRBJ1-4
clone_size: NA
cdr3_nt: TGTGCCACCAGCAGAGGAAGGTCAGAAAATGAAAAACTGTTTTTT
cdr3_aa: CATSRGRSENEKLFF

d_call: TRBD1
v_call: TRBV7-7
j_call: TRBJ2-4
clone_size: NA
cdr3_nt: TGTGCCAGCAGCTTGAACGGGACAGGGCCTAAAGACTCGAAAAACATTCAGTACTTC
cdr3_aa: CASSLNGTGPKDSKNIQYF

d_call: TRBD1
v_call: TRBV19
j_call: TRBJ1-1
clone_size: NA
cdr3_nt: TGTGCCAGTAGTATCGGACAGGCTCCCACTGAAGCTTTCTTT
cdr3_aa: CASSIGQAPTEAFF

d_call: NA
v_call: TRBV5-1
j_call: TRBJ2-7
clone_size: once
cdr3_nt: TGCGCCAGCAGCTTGTTCCCGGTCCCCCAATACGAGCAGTACTTC
cdr3_aa: CASSLFPVPQYEQYF

d_call: NA
v_call: TRBV11-2
j_call: TRBJ2-5
clone_size: NA
cdr3_nt: TGTGCCAGCAGCGCCCTGCTGCGGAACCAAGAGACCCAGTACTTC
cdr3_aa: CASSALLRNQETQYF

d_call: NA
v_call: TRBV30
j_call: TRBJ1-6
clone_size: NA
cdr3_nt: TGTGCCGCCTCACGGGGGTCGGGTTCACCCCTCCACTTT
cdr3_aa: CAASRGSGSPLHF

d_call: NA
v_call: TRBV6-1
j_call: TRBJ1-5
clone_size: NA
cdr3_nt: TGTGCCACACGAGATAGGGACCAGCCCCAGCATTTT
cdr3_aa: CATRDRDQPQHF

d_call: TRBD1
v_call: TRBV7-2
j_call: TRBJ2-7
clone_size: NA
cdr3_nt: TGTGCCAGCAGCGTACGACAGGGCCTCGAGCAGTACTTC
cdr3_aa: CASSVRQGLEQYF

d_call: NA
v_call: TRBV19
j_call: TRBJ2-7
clone_size: NA
cdr3_nt: TGTGCCAGTAGTGAGAATTACGAGCAGTACTTC
cdr3_aa: CASSENYEQYF

d_call: NA
v_call: TRBV19
j_call: TRBJ1-5
clone_size: NA
cdr3_nt: TGTGCCAGTAGTGCGTACCCGGGACACAAGAATCAGCCCCAGCATTTT
cdr3_aa: CASSAYPGHKNQPQHF

d_call: NA
v_call: TRBV7-6
j_call: TRBJ1-5
clone_size: NA
cdr3_nt: TGTGCCAGCAGCTTAGGGGCGAATCAGCCCCAGCATTTT
cdr3_aa: CASSLGANQPQHF

d_call: NA
v_call: TRBV4-1
j_call: TRBJ1-6
clone_size: NA
cdr3_nt: TGCGCCAGCAGCCAAGATCATTCGCAGGGGAGGTCACCCCTCCACTTT
cdr3_aa: CASSQDHSQGRSPLHF

d_call: NA
v_call: TRBV5-6
j_call: TRBJ2-7
clone_size: NA
cdr3_nt: TGTGCCAGCAGCTTGGGCCGGTACTACGAGCAGTACTTC
cdr3_aa: CASSLGRYYEQYF

d_call: NA
v_call: TRBV4-3
j_call: TRBJ1-6
clone_size: NA
cdr3_nt: TGCGCCAGCAGCCAATCTACTACCACAGGGAAGAATTCACCCCTCCACTTT
cdr3_aa: CASSQSTTTGKNSPLHF

d_call: TRBD2
v_call: TRBV6-1
j_call: TRBJ2-5
clone_size: NA
cdr3_nt: TGTGCCAGCAGTCCCATCGGGGGGGGCCAAGAGACCCAGTACTTC
cdr3_aa: CASSPIGGGQETQYF

d_call: NA
v_call: TRBV19
j_call: TRBJ1-5
clone_size: NA
cdr3_nt: TGTGCCAGTAGTATTCAGAGTCGCCAGCATTTT
cdr3_aa: CASSIQSRQHF

d_call: NA
v_call: TRBV30
j_call: TRBJ2-5
clone_size: NA
cdr3_nt: TGTGCCTGGAGTGTATCGGCAGGGCAAGAGACCCAGTACTTC
cdr3_aa: CAWSVSAGQETQYF

d_call: NA
v_call: TRBV6-5
j_call: TRBJ1-1
clone_size: NA
cdr3_nt: TGTGCCAGCAGTTACTCAGCATCCGCGGACACTGAAGCTTTCTTT
cdr3_aa: CASSYSASADTEAFF

d_call: NA
v_call: TRBV30
j_call: TRBJ1-5
clone_size: NA
cdr3_nt: TGTGCCTGGAGCGCCATAGATGGAGTGAGTCAGCCCCAGCATTTT
cdr3_aa: CAWSAIDGVSQPQHF

d_call: NA
v_call: TRBV20-1
j_call: TRBJ2-3
clone_size: NA
cdr3_nt: TGCAGTGCTAGGCCCACAGATACGCAGTATTTT
cdr3_aa: CSARPTDTQYF

d_call: NA
v_call: TRBV6-1
j_call: TRBJ1-5
clone_size: NA
cdr3_nt: TGTGCCAGCACTCTTCAGGGTGACCAGCCCCAGCATTTT
cdr3_aa: CASTLQGDQPQHF

d_call: NA
v_call: TRBV5-4
j_call: TRBJ1-3
clone_size: NA
cdr3_nt: TGTGCCAGCAGCTTCGGGGACTCTGGAAACACCATATATTTT
cdr3_aa: CASSFGDSGNTIYF

d_call: NA
v_call: TRBV7-2
j_call: TRBJ2-7
clone_size: NA
cdr3_nt: TGTGCCAGCAGCCGCTGGACAGCCTACGAGCAGTACTTC
cdr3_aa: CASSRWTAYEQYF

d_call: NA
v_call: TRBV6-1
j_call: TRBJ1-1
clone_size: NA
cdr3_nt: TGTGCCAGCAGCCTACATTCTCTGAACACTGAAGCTTTCTTT
cdr3_aa: CASSLHSLNTEAFF

d_call: TRBD1
v_call: TRBV5-6
j_call: TRBJ1-2
clone_size: NA
cdr3_nt: TGTGCCAGCAGCTCCTGGGACAGGGTGGGAGGCTACACCTTC
cdr3_aa: CASSSWDRVGGYTF

d_call: TRBD2
v_call: TRBV10-1
j_call: TRBJ2-7
clone_size: NA
cdr3_nt: TGCGCCAGCAGCGGAAGGACGACTAGCAGCTACGAGCAGTACTTC
cdr3_aa: CASSGRTTSSYEQYF

d_call: NA
v_call: TRBV11-2
j_call: TRBJ1-4
clone_size: NA
cdr3_nt: TGTGCCAGCAGCCTAGGATCGGCAGGATATGAAAAACTGTTTTTT
cdr3_aa: CASSLGSAGYEKLFF

d_call: NA
v_call: TRBV20-1
j_call: TRBJ2-5
clone_size: NA
cdr3_nt: TGCAGTGCCCAAAACCAAGAGACCCAGTACTTC
cdr3_aa: CSAQNQETQYF

d_call: NA
v_call: TRBV7-8
j_call: TRBJ1-2
clone_size: NA
cdr3_nt: TGTGCCAGCAGCTCACGCTTCGGGACATCCGCCCGCGGCTACACCTTC
cdr3_aa: CASSSRFGTSARGYTF

d_call: NA
v_call: TRBV6-5
j_call: TRBJ1-2
clone_size: NA
cdr3_nt: TGTGCCAGCAGTTACCGGGCAGGAGTCGATGGCTACACCTTC
cdr3_aa: CASSYRAGVDGYTF

d_call: NA
v_call: TRBV9
j_call: TRBJ1-6
clone_size: NA
cdr3_nt: TGTGCCAGCAGCGTAGGGGGGATAGCTTCACCCCTCCACTTT
cdr3_aa: CASSVGGIASPLHF

d_call: NA
v_call: TRBV5-8
j_call: TRBJ1-1
clone_size: NA
cdr3_nt: TGTGCCAGCAGCTTGGTCTGGAAGGACGGTGAAGCTTTCTTT
cdr3_aa: CASSLVWKDGEAFF

d_call: TRBD2
v_call: TRBV4-1
j_call: TRBJ2-2
clone_size: NA
cdr3_nt: TGCGCCAGCAGGCAGACTAGCGAGAACACCGGGGAGCTGTTTTTT
cdr3_aa: CASRQTSENTGELFF

d_call: TRBD1
v_call: TRBV5-6
j_call: TRBJ1-2
clone_size: NA
cdr3_nt: TGTGCCAGCAGCATCGGACAGGCTTATGGCTACACCTTC
cdr3_aa: CASSIGQAYGYTF

d_call: NA
v_call: TRBV7-9
j_call: TRBJ1-6
clone_size: NA
cdr3_nt: TGTGCCAGCAGCTCGGACGGAATGGGTTCACCCCTCCACTTT
cdr3_aa: CASSSDGMGSPLHF

d_call: TRBD1
v_call: TRBV5-1
j_call: TRBJ2-3
clone_size: NA
cdr3_nt: TGCGCCAGCGAGAGACAGGGAGATGGAGATACGCAGTATTTT
cdr3_aa: CASERQGDGDTQYF

d_call: TRBD1
v_call: TRBV6-5
j_call: TRBJ1-4
clone_size: NA
cdr3_nt: TGTGCCAGCAGGACCCGGGACAGGGGCGAAAAACTGTTTTTT
cdr3_aa: CASRTRDRGEKLFF

d_call: NA
v_call: TRBV6-5
j_call: TRBJ1-1
clone_size: NA
cdr3_nt: TGTGCCAGCCTCTCCGGAGACGGATGGACTGAAGCTTTCTTT
cdr3_aa: CASLSGDGWTEAFF

d_call: NA
v_call: TRBV5-1
j_call: TRBJ2-5
clone_size: once
cdr3_nt: TGCGCCAGCAGTTCGGGGTTTGTAGAGACCCAGTACTTC
cdr3_aa: CASSSGFVETQYF

d_call: NA
v_call: TRBV11-2
j_call: TRBJ1-3
clone_size: NA
cdr3_nt: TGTGCCAGCAGCTTAGAACGGCAGGGAAACACCATATATTTT
cdr3_aa: CASSLERQGNTIYF

d_call: NA
v_call: TRBV7-9
j_call: TRBJ2-3
clone_size: NA
cdr3_nt: TGTGCCAGCAGCCTTTACACAGATACGCAGTATTTT
cdr3_aa: CASSLYTDTQYF

d_call: TRBD2
v_call: TRBV4-2
j_call: TRBJ2-3
clone_size: medium-sized
cdr3_nt: TGTGCCAGCAGCCGCCGTACTAGCGGCGACCTTGCCGATACGCAGTATTTT
cdr3_aa: CASSRRTSGDLADTQYF

d_call: TRBD1
v_call: TRBV12-5
j_call: TRBJ1-1
clone_size: NA
cdr3_nt: TGTGCTAGTGGTTTGGCCACAGGGGGTCACACTGAAGCTTTCTTT
cdr3_aa: CASGLATGGHTEAFF